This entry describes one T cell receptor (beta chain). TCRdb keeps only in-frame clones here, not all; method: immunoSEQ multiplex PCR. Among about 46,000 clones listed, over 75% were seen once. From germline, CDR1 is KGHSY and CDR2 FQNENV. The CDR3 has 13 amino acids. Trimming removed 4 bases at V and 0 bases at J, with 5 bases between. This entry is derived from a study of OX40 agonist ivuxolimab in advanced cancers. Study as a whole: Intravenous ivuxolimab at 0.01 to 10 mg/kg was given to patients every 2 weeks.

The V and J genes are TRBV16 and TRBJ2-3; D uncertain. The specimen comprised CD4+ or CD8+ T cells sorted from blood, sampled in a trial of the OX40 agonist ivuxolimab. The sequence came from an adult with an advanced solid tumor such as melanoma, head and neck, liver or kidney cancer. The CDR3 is CASSRFSTDTQYF. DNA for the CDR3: TGTGCCAGCAGCCGCTTCAGCACAGATACGCAGTATTTT.